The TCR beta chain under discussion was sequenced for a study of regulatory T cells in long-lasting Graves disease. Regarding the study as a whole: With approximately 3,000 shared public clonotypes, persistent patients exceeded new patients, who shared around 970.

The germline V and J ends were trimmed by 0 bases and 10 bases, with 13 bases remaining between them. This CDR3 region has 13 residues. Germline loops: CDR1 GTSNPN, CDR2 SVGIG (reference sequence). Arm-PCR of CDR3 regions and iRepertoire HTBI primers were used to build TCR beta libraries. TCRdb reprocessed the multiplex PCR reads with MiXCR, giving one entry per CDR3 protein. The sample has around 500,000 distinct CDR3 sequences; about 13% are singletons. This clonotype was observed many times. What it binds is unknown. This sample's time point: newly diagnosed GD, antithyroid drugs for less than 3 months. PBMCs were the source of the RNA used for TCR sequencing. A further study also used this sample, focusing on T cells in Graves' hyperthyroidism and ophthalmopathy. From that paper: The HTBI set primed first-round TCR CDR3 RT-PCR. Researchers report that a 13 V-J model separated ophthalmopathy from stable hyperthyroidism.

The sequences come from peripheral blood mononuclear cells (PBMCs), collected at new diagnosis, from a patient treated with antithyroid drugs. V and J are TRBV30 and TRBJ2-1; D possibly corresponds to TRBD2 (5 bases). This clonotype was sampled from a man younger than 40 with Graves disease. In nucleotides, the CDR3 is TGTGCCTGGAGTGTCGGGGTCCAGCGGGAGCAGTTCTTC. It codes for CAWSVGVQREQFF.